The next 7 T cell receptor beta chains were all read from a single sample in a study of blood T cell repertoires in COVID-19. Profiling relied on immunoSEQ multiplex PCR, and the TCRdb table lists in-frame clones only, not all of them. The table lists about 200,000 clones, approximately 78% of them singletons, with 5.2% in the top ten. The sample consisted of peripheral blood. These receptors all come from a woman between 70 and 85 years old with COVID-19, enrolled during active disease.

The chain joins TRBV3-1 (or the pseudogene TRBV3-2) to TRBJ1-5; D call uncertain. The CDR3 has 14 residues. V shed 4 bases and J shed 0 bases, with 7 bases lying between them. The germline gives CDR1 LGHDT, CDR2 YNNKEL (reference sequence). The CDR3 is CASSRGVSNQPQHF. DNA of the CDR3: TGTGCCAGCAGCCGCGGGGTTAGCAATCAGCCCCAGCATTTT.

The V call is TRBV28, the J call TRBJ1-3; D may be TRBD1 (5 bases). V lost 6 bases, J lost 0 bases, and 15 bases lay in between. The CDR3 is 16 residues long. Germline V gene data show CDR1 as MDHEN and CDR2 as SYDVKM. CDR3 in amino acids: CASRLGGFTSGNTIYF. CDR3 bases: TGTGCCAGCAGACTGGGGGGATTCACCTCTGGAAACACCATATATTTT.

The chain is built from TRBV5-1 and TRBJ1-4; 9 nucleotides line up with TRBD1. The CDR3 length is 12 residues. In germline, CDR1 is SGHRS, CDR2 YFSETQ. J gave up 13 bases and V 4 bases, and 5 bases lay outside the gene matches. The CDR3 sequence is CASSEDRGSLFF. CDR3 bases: TGCGCCAGCAGCGAGGACAGGGGCTCACTGTTTTTT.

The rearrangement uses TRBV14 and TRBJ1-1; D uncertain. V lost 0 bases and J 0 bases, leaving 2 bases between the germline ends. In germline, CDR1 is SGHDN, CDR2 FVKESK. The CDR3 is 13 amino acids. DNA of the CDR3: TGTGCCAGCAGCCAAGACTTGAACACTGAAGCTTTCTTT. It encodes CASSQDLNTEAFF.

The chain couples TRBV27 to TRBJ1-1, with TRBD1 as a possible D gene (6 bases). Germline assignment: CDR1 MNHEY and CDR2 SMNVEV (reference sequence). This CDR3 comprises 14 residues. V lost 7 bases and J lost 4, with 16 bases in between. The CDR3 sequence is CASNGNRAPTEAFF. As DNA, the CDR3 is TGTGCCAGCAACGGAAACAGGGCTCCCACTGAAGCTTTCTTT.

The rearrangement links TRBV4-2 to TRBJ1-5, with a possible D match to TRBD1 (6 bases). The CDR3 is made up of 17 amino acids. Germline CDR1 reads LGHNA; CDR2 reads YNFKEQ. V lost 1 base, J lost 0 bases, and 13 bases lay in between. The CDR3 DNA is TGTGCCAGCAGCCAAGGACAGGTAGGGGTTAGCAATCAGCCCCAGCATTTT. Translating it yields CASSQGQVGVSNQPQHF.

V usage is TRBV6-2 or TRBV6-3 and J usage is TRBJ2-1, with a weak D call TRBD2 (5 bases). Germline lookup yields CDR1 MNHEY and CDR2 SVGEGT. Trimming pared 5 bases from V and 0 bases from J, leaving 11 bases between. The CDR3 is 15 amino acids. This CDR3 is CASSPADSSYNEQFF. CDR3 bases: TGTGCCAGCAGTCCAGCGGATAGCTCCTACAATGAGCAGTTCTTC.